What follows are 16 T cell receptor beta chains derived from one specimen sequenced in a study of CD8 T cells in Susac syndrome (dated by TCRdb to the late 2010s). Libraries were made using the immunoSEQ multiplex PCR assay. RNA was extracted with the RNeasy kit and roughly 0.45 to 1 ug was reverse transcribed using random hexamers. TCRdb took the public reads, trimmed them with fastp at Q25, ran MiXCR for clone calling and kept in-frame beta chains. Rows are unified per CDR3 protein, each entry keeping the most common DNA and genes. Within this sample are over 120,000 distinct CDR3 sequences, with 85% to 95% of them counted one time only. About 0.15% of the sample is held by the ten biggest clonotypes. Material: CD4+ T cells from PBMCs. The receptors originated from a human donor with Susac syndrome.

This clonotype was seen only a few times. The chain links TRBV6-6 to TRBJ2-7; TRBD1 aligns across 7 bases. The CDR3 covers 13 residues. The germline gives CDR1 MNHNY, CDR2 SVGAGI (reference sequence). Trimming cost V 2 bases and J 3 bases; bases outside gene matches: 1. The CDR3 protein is CASSYGDSYEQYF. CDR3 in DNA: TGTGCCAGCAGTTACGGGGACAGCTACGAGCAGTACTTC.

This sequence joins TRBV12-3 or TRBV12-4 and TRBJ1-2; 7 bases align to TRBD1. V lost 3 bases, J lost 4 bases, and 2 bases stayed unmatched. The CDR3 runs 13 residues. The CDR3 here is CASSLDRSYGYTF. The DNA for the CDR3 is TGTGCCAGCAGTTTGGACAGGTCCTATGGCTACACCTTC.

In DNA form, the CDR3 reads TGTGCCAGCAGTTTACAGCTTCACACCGGGGAGCTGTTTTTT. Protein: CASSLQLHTGELFF. This chain links TRBV12-3 or TRBV12-4 with TRBJ2-2; D call uncertain. V lost 2 bases to trimming and J lost 3 bases, with 7 bases between them. This CDR3 is 14 amino acids long.

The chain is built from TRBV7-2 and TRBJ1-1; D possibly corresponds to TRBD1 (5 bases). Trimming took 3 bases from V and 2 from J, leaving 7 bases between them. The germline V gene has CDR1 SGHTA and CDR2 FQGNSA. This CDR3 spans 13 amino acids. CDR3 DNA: TGTGCCAGCAGCTTGCAGGGCAACACTGAAGCTTTCTTT. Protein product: CASSLQGNTEAFF.

CDR3 nucleotides: TGCGCCAGCAGCCAGTTTTGGACGGAGACCCAGTACTTC. It encodes CASSQFWTETQYF. V gene TRBV4-1 combines with J gene TRBJ2-5; D gene ambiguous. The CDR3 has 13 amino acids. From germline, CDR1 is MGHRA and CDR2 YSYEKL. Trimming left V 3 bases short and J 5 bases short, with 10 bases between.

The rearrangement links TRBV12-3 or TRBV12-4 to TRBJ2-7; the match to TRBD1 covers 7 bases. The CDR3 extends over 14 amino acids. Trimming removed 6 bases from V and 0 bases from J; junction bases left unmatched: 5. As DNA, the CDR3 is TGTGCCAGCAGGACCGGGACAGACTCCTACGAGCAGTACTTC. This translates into CASRTGTDSYEQYF.

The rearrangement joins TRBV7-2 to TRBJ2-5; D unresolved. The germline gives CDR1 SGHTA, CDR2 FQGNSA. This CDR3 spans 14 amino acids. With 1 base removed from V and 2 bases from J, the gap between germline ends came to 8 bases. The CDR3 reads CASSLGGVQETQYF. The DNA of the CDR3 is TGTGCCAGCAGCTTAGGGGGTGTGCAAGAGACCCAGTACTTC. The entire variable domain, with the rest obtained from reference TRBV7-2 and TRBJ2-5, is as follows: GAGVSQSPSNKVTEKGKDVELRCDPISGHTALYWYRQSLGQGLEFLIYFQGNSAPDKSGLPSDRFSAERTGGSVSTLTIQRTQQEDSAVYLCASSLGGVQETQYFGPGTRLLVL.

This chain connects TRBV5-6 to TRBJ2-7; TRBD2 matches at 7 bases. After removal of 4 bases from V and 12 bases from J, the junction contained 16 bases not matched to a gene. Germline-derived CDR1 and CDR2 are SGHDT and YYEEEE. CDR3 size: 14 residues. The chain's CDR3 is CASSPRPESGGLYF. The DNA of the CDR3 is TGTGCCAGCAGCCCCAGGCCTGAGTCGGGAGGTTTGTACTTC.

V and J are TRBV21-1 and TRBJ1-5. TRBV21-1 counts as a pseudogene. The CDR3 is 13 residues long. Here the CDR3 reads CASSKGPSIAHHF. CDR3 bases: TGTGCCAGCAGCAAGGGTCCATCAATCGCCCACCATTTT.

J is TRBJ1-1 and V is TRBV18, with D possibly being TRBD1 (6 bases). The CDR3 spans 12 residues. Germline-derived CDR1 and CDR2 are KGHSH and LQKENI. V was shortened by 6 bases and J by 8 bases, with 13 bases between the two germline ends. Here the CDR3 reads CASSFRTDEAFF. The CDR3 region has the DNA TGTGCCAGCTCCTTTAGGACAGACGAAGCTTTCTTT.

The CDR3 DNA follows: TGTGCCAGCAGTCAACGGACGTGGGAGACCCAGTACTTC. Protein: CASSQRTWETQYF. V is TRBV6-6 and J is TRBJ2-5, with D uncertain. V dropped 5 bases and J dropped 5 bases, with 12 bases sitting between them. The length of the CDR3 is 13 residues. CDR1 and CDR2 from the germline V gene are MNHNY and SVGAGI (reference sequence).

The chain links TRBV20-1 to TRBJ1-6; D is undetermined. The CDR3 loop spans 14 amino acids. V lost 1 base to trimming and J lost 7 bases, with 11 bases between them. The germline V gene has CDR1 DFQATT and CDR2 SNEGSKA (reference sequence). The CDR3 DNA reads TGCAGTGCTAGAGCTCCCGGTGCGAATTCACCCCTCCACTTT. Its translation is CSARAPGANSPLHF.

The CDR3 coding sequence is TGTGCCAGCAGTGCCCGGGACAGGGAGCACAATGAGCAGTTCTTC. It codes for CASSARDREHNEQFF. The chain has TRBV25-1 and TRBJ2-1; TRBD1 matches at 9 bases. J gave up 5 bases and V 4 bases, and 6 bases lay outside the gene matches. Germline V gene lookup returns CDR1 MGHDK and CDR2 SYGVNS. The CDR3 is made up of 15 amino acids.

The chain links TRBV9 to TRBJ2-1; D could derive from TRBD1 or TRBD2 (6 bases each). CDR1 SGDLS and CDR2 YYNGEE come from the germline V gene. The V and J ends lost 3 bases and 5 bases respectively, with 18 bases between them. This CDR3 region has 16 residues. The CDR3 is CASSGGTRKTHNEQFF. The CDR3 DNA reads TGTGCCAGCAGCGGCGGGACACGGAAAACTCACAATGAGCAGTTCTTC.

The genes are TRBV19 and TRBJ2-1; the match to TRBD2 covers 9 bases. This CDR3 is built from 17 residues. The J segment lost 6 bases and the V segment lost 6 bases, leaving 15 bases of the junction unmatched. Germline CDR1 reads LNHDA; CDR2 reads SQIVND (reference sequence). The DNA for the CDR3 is TGTGCCAGTAGGACCCGGATAGCGGGAGATAAGGTCAATGAGCAGTTCTTC. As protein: CASRTRIAGDKVNEQFF.

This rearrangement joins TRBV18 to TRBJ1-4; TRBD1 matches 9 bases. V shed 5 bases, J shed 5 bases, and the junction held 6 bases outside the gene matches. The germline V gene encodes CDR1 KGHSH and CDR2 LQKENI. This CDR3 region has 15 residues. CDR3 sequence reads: CASSVTGTGNEKLFF. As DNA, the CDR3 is TGTGCCAGCTCAGTGACCGGGACAGGGAATGAAAAACTGTTTTTT.